The clone carrying this TCR beta chain showed up many times. The CDR3 extends over 13 amino acids. Germline loops: CDR1 MNHEY, CDR2 SMNVEV (reference sequence). The V end lost 5 bases, the J end lost 4 bases, and 6 bases lay between the germline ends. An equimolar mix of two oligonucleotides served as the beta constant-region primer for TRBC1 and TRBC2. Four rounds of PCR amplified the ligated cDNA using nested alpha and beta constant-region primers plus SP2. An oligonucleotide with the SP2 primer and a 12-nucleotide UMI was ligated to the cDNA 3' end. TCRdb re-derived calls from the UMI-ligation and nested PCR reads in MiXCR, one entry per CDR3 protein. The sample consists of around 18,000 distinct CDR3 sequences, 8.7% of them appearing once. The entry originates in a study of naive and memory T cell subsets. Alpha and beta libraries were amplified separately from the second PCR onward. CD4 T cells were positively selected, then CD8 T cells from the CD4-negative fraction.

Sequenced material: central memory CD8+ T cells from blood. This TCR was recovered from a human donor in good health. The J gene is TRBJ2-6, the V gene TRBV27; D is ambiguous. This CDR3 is CASSTSGANVLTF. The CDR3 DNA follows: TGTGCCAGCAGTACGTCCGGGGCCAACGTCCTGACTTTC.